A single sample gave rise to the 15 T cell receptor beta chains below, sequenced in a study of PD-1 blockade in classical Hodgkin lymphoma. Clones were sequenced by immunoSEQ multiplex PCR, and TCRdb holds only the in-frame ones, with some missing. Here the sample spans 95,000 or so clones, approximately 80% being singletons. With no exception, relapse followed autologous stem cell transplantation in all patients, and brentuximab vedotin exposure varied. Here the sequenced sample was peripheral blood mononuclear cells (PBMCs), taken at baseline. These receptors all come from a human donor with classical Hodgkin lymphoma.

For this clone: One end of the junction fails to match germline, which may point to a read error. This chain links TRBV7-2 with TRBJ2-2; D possibly uses TRBD1 or TRBD2 (5 bases each). Germline V gene data show CDR1 as SGHTA and CDR2 as FQGNSA. The CDR3 runs to 17 residues. CDR3 nucleotide sequence: TGTGCCAGCAGCCTAGCCCCCGCCGCAGGGCCCACCGGGGAGCTGTTTTTT. It yields the protein CASSLAPAAGPTGELFF.

The chain carries TRBV19 and TRBJ2-1, with TRBD2 as a possible D gene (5 bases). V gave up 1 base and J gave up 0 bases, with 10 bases separating them. CDR1 LNHDA and CDR2 SQIVND come from the germline V gene (reference sequence). The CDR3 has 16 amino acids. The CDR3 reads CASSIVVASSYNEQFF. CDR3 coding DNA: TGTGCCAGTAGTATAGTCGTAGCGAGCTCCTACAATGAGCAGTTCTTC.

V usage is TRBV30 and J usage is TRBJ2-7; D may be TRBD2 (5 bases). Trimming took off 4 bases at V and 0 bases at J, with 13 bases between the two ends. The CDR3 is made up of 14 amino acids. The germline V gene has CDR1 GTSNPN and CDR2 SVGIG (reference sequence). The CDR3 reads CAWTPGYLSYEQYF. Written as DNA, the CDR3 is TGTGCCTGGACCCCGGGATATCTCTCCTACGAGCAGTACTTC.

CDR3 bases: TGTGCCAGCAGCTTAGCGGGACTAGCGGGAGTCGGGCAGTACTTC. Translating it yields CASSLAGLAGVGQYF. This chain joins TRBV11-2 and TRBJ2-7, with TRBD2 matching 14 bases. CDR1 is SGHAT and CDR2 is FQNNGV in the germline V gene. Losses at the gene ends were 1 base for V and 9 bases for J; bases not matched to a gene: 5. The CDR3 loop spans 15 amino acids.

The gene calls are TRBV19 and TRBJ1-4; no clear D. In germline, CDR1 is LNHDA, CDR2 SQIVND (reference sequence). Trimming took 3 bases from V and 7 from J, leaving 9 bases between them. This CDR3 is built from 13 residues. This CDR3 is CASSMLVSEKLFF. The CDR3 DNA sequence: TGTGCCAGTAGTATGCTGGTCTCTGAAAAACTGTTTTTT.

J is TRBJ2-5 and V is TRBV2; 12 bases match TRBD2. J lost 5 bases, V lost 7 bases, and 11 bases had no gene match. This CDR3 is 16 amino acids long. Per germline, CDR1 SNHLY and CDR2 FYNNEI. CDR3 bases: TGTGCCAGCAACCTGCCTAGCGGGAGGGCCGATGAGACCCAGTACTTC. Translation gives CASNLPSGRADETQYF.

The CDR3 region has the DNA TGTGCCAGCCGGCTAGCCCCTCTCCAAGAGACCCAGTACTTC. It encodes CASRLAPLQETQYF. The rearrangement uses TRBV2 and TRBJ2-5, with a weak D call TRBD2 (5 bases). CDR1 SNHLY and CDR2 FYNNEI come from the germline V gene. This CDR3 region has 14 residues. The ends were cut back, 8 bases at V and 1 base at J, with 14 bases in the middle.

This clone was picked up one time. This chain connects TRBV4-3 to TRBJ1-2, with TRBD1 matching 8 bases. Germline values: CDR1 LGHNA, CDR2 YSLEER. Trimming cost V 0 bases and J 7 bases; bases outside gene matches: 16. This CDR3 has 18 amino acids. The CDR3 protein is CASSQDLGGRGHSGGYTF. The CDR3 DNA is TGCGCCAGCAGCCAAGATCTTGGGGGCAGGGGGCATTCCGGTGGCTACACCTTC.

The rearrangement uses TRBV5-1 and TRBJ1-1, with D unresolved. Germline CDR1 reads SGHRS; CDR2 reads YFSETQ. The CDR3 totals 14 residues. The germline V and J ends were trimmed by 2 bases and 2 bases, with 10 bases remaining between them. The CDR3 is CASSFGQANTEAFF. DNA of the CDR3: TGCGCCAGCAGCTTTGGTCAAGCTAACACTGAAGCTTTCTTT. Supplemented by reference TRBV5-1 and TRBJ1-1, the full variable domain reads KAGVTQTPRYLIKTRGQQVTLSCSPISGHRSVSWYQQTPGQGLQFLFEYFSETQRNKGNFPGRFSGRQFSNSRSEMNVSTLELGDSALYLCASSFGQANTEAFFGQGTRLTVV.

The gene calls are TRBV29-1 and TRBJ2-2; D is ambiguous. V gave up 3 bases and J gave up 3 bases, with 8 bases separating them. Germline values: CDR1 SQVTM, CDR2 ANQGSEA. The CDR3 runs to 13 residues. CDR3: CSVDSPDTGELFF. In nucleotides, the CDR3 is TGCAGCGTTGATTCCCCGGACACCGGGGAGCTGTTTTTT.

This clone was counted only a few times. The genes are TRBV9 and TRBJ2-3; either TRBD1 or TRBD2 may fit D (5 bases each). The germline gives CDR1 SGDLS, CDR2 YYNGEE. Deletions cut 0 bases from V and 6 bases from J, with 11 bases between. This CDR3 has 14 residues. The CDR3 is CASSVGGWGDTQYF. CDR3 in DNA: TGTGCCAGCAGCGTAGGGGGATGGGGGGATACGCAGTATTTT. Full variable domain (rest looked up from reference TRBV9 and TRBJ2-3): DSGVTQTPKHLITATGQRVTLRCSPRSGDLSVYWYQQSLDQGLQFLIQYYNGEERAKGNILERFSAQQFPDLHSELNLSSLELGDSALYFCASSVGGWGDTQYFGPGTRLTVL.

The genes are TRBV18 and TRBJ1-2; TRBD1 matches at 7 bases. Unmatched junction bases numbered 8, after V lost 3 bases and J lost 4 bases. CDR1 and CDR2 (germline): KGHSH, LQKENI. The length of the CDR3 is 15 residues. The DNA for the CDR3 is TGTGCCAGCTCACCCCTCGGACAGGAATTCTATGGCTACACCTTC. Protein product: CASSPLGQEFYGYTF.

This clone was seen once. CDR3 region: CASSESRTLAFF. For the CDR3, the DNA is TGCGCCAGCAGTGAGAGCCGGACACTGGCTTTCTTT. The V and J genes are TRBV10-1 and TRBJ1-1; D might be TRBD1 (5 bases). Germline-derived CDR1 and CDR2 are WNHNN and SYGVQD (reference sequence). Between the trimmed V and J ends, which lost 2 bases and 11 bases, there was a span of 12 bases. The CDR3 runs to 12 residues.

This clone is a singleton in its sample. The rearrangement uses TRBV4-1 and TRBJ2-7; D is undetermined. This CDR3 contains 13 residues. CDR1 and CDR2 from the germline V gene are MGHRA and YSYEKL. V lost 6 bases and J lost 4, with 13 bases in between. The CDR3 nucleotides read TGCGCCAGCAGTTCGGCCAGGCGTTACGAGCAGTACTTC. This translates into CASSSARRYEQYF.

A few counts support this clone. This sequence joins TRBV6-1 and TRBJ1-1; a possible D gene is TRBD1 (6 bases). The CDR3 covers 13 residues. CDR1 is MNHNS and CDR2 is SASEGT in the germline V gene. V was cut by 7 bases and J by 0 bases, with 9 bases left in between. For the CDR3, the DNA is TGTGCCAGCACGCAGGGGCTGAACACTGAAGCTTTCTTT. Protein: CASTQGLNTEAFF.